The 16 T cell receptor beta chains in this list originate from one sample, sequenced in a study of cytomegalovirus exposure and HLA in healthy donors. The table came from immunoSEQ multiplex PCR; TCRdb's copy has only in-frame clones and leaves some out. The sample contains 95,000 to 150,000 clones, 85% of which appear only once. Specimen: PBMCs. The source is a woman in her twenties or thirties in good health and CMV-seronegative.

This clone appeared a few times. The chain employs TRBV15 and TRBJ1-2; D remains ambiguous. The CDR3 runs to 12 residues. Germline CDR1 LNHNV, CDR2 YYDKDF (reference sequence). V was trimmed by 3 bases and J by 7 bases, leaving 9 bases between them. The CDR3 region is CATSRVSGGYTF. The CDR3 region has the DNA TGTGCCACCAGCAGGGTAAGCGGTGGCTACACCTTC. The full variable domain, completed using reference TRBV15 and TRBJ1-2, is DAMVIQNPRYQVTQFGKPVTLSCSQTLNHNVMYWYQQKSSQAPKLLFHYYDKDFNNEADTPDNFQSRRPNTSFCFLDIRSPGLGDTAMYLCATSRVSGGYTFGSGTRLTVV.

This chain joins TRBV18 and TRBJ1-4; tentative D call: TRBD1 (6 bases). CDR3 size: 16 residues. V shed 4 bases and J shed 4 bases, with 16 bases lying between them. CDR1 KGHSH and CDR2 LQKENI come from the germline V gene. The CDR3 loop reads CASSLTGTWNNEKLFF. The CDR3 nucleotides read TGTGCCAGCTCACTAACCGGGACATGGAATAATGAAAAACTGTTTTTT. Looking up the rest from reference TRBV18 and TRBJ1-4 gives the full variable domain: NAGVMQNPRHLVRRRGQEARLRCSPMKGHSHVYWYRQLPEEGLKFMVYLQKENIIDESGMPKERFSAEFPKEGPSILRIQQVVRGDSAAYFCASSLTGTWNNEKLFFGSGTQLSVL.

V and J are TRBV4-3 and TRBJ2-5; weak D call: TRBD2 (6 bases). This CDR3 is built from 17 residues. Trimming shortened V by 0 bases and J by 2 bases, and 16 bases separated the two germline ends. Germline V gene sequence: CDR1 LGHNA, CDR2 YSLEER. CDR3 bases: TGCGCCAGCAGCCAAGACTTATCTGCGGGATCGCAAGAGACCCAGTACTTC. This codes for CASSQDLSAGSQETQYF.

The chain couples TRBV6-6 to TRBJ1-6; no reliable D call. V lost 7 bases to trimming and J lost 0 bases, with 13 bases between them. This CDR3 region has 16 residues. CDR1 is MNHNY and CDR2 is SVGAGI in the germline V gene (reference sequence). This CDR3 is CASTTGNPSYNSPLHF. The CDR3 nucleotides read TGTGCCAGCACCACCGGGAACCCCTCCTATAATTCACCCCTCCACTTT.

The V and J genes are TRBV21-1 and TRBJ2-1; the D call TRBD2 from the table was never checked on the DNA. TRBV21-1 is annotated as a pseudogene. CDR3 length equals 17 residues. Here the CDR3 DNA reads TGTGCCAGCAGCAAAGGGGCTAGCGGGGGGGCATTCAATGAGCAGTTCTTC. Protein product: CASSKGASGGAFNEQFF.

V and J are TRBV5-1 and TRBJ2-7, with 10 nucleotides matching TRBD1. Germline CDR1 and CDR2: SGHRS and YFSETQ. Trimming removed 4 bases from V and 6 bases from J; junction bases left unmatched: 10. The CDR3 runs to 15 residues. CDR3 residues: CASSKTSGTGAEQYF. The CDR3 region has the DNA TGCGCCAGCAGCAAGACATCCGGGACAGGGGCCGAGCAGTACTTC.

The chain is built from TRBV30 and TRBJ2-1; 9 nucleotides line up with TRBD2. The CDR3 spans 15 residues. Germline values: CDR1 GTSNPN, CDR2 SVGIG (reference sequence). V lost 4 bases to trimming and J lost 3 bases; unmatched junction nucleotides: 7. This CDR3 is CAWTLRGGGYNEQFF. The CDR3 coding sequence is TGTGCCTGGACCTTGCGGGGGGGCGGCTACAATGAGCAGTTCTTC.

The chain uses TRBV7-2 and TRBJ2-3; 9 positions match TRBD2. Germline V gives CDR1 SGHTA, CDR2 FQGNSA. Trimming removed 2 bases from V and 11 bases from J; junction bases left unmatched: 17. The CDR3 is made up of 17 amino acids. CDR3 DNA: TGTGCCAGCAGCTTAATAGGGGGAGGTAGCGGGGGATCGTGGCAGTATTTT. Encoded protein: CASSLIGGGSGGSWQYF.

The chain combines TRBV14 with TRBJ1-1; a weak D match, TRBD1 (5 bases). The V gene's germline CDR1 is SGHDN and CDR2 FVKESK. Trimming took off 0 bases at V and 0 bases at J, with 14 bases between the two ends. The CDR3 sequence is 17 residues long. The chain's CDR3 is CASSQDLMGRVNTEAFF. The CDR3 DNA reads as TGTGCCAGCAGCCAAGATCTAATGGGCAGGGTGAACACTGAAGCTTTCTTT. Full variable domain (rest looked up from reference TRBV14 and TRBJ1-1): EAGVTQFPSHSVIEKGQTVTLRCDPISGHDNLYWYRRVMGKEIKFLLHFVKESKQDESGMPNNRFLAERTGGTYSTLKVQPAELEDSGVYFCASSQDLMGRVNTEAFFGQGTRLTVV.

CDR3 DNA: TGTGCCGCACAGGTTACGACCGGGGAGCTGTTTTTT. Protein product: CAAQVTTGELFF. V and J are TRBV6-5 and TRBJ2-2; maybe TRBD1 (5 bases). V was cut by 11 bases and J by 5 bases, with 12 bases left in between. The germline gives CDR1 MNHEY, CDR2 SVGAGI. This CDR3 comprises 12 residues.

The chain links TRBV9 to TRBJ2-1, with TRBD2 matching 9 bases. CDR1 and CDR2 from the germline V gene are SGDLS and YYNGEE. With 0 bases clipped from V and 5 bases from J, the junction kept 6 bases outside the gene matches. The CDR3 contains 16 residues. This CDR3 is CASSVGAGGDDNEQFF. The CDR3 DNA reads as TGTGCCAGCAGCGTAGGAGCGGGGGGCGACGACAATGAGCAGTTCTTC.

J is TRBJ2-5 and V is TRBV6-5, with a tentative D call TRBD1 (6 bases). The CDR3 covers 14 residues. Germline V gives CDR1 MNHEY, CDR2 SVGAGI. Trimming took off 0 bases at V and 2 bases at J, with 7 bases between the two ends. The chain's CDR3 is CASSYSQGQETQYF. CDR3 nucleotides: TGTGCCAGCAGTTACTCCCAGGGGCAAGAGACCCAGTACTTC.

The chain couples TRBV2 to TRBJ2-7; 7 positions match TRBD1. There are 12 residues in the CDR3. V was clipped by 6 bases and J by 6 bases; unmatched bases: 5. CDR1 is SNHLY and CDR2 is FYNNEI in the germline V gene. The CDR3 sequence is CASSRDRSEQYF. DNA for the CDR3: TGTGCCAGCAGCCGGGACAGAAGCGAGCAGTACTTC. Drawing the rest from reference TRBV2 and TRBJ2-7, the complete variable domain is EPEVTQTPSHQVTQMGQEVILRCVPISNHLYFYWYRQILGQKVEFLVSFYNNEISEKSEIFDDQFSVERPDGSNFTLKIRSTKLEDSAMYFCASSRDRSEQYFGPGTRLTVT.

The chain links TRBV5-1 to TRBJ1-2; D is uncertain. The CDR3 runs 13 residues. V shed 2 bases and J shed 6 bases, with 11 bases lying between them. CDR1 and CDR2 (germline): SGHRS, YFSETQ. In DNA form, the CDR3 reads TGCGCCAGCAGCTTCGCGGGCACAGATGGCTACACCTTC. Amino acids: CASSFAGTDGYTF.

The chain couples TRBV4-3 to TRBJ2-1, with TRBD2 matching 10 bases. Germline CDR1 reads LGHNA; CDR2 reads YSLEER. The V gene end was trimmed by 1 base and the J gene end by 4 bases; junction bases not matched to a gene: 1. The CDR3 contains 15 residues. The CDR3 DNA reads TGCGCCAGCAGCCAAGGAGCGGGGGGGTACAATGAGCAGTTCTTC. Encoded protein: CASSQGAGGYNEQFF.

This clone was picked up a small number of times. The rearrangement links TRBV9 to TRBJ1-1, with TRBD1 matching over 10 bases. J gave up 3 bases and V 3 bases, and 5 bases lay outside the gene matches. There are 15 residues in the CDR3. CDR1 and CDR2 (germline): SGDLS, YYNGEE. In DNA form, the CDR3 reads TGTGCCAGCAGCGCGGGGGACAGGGGATACACTGAAGCTTTCTTT. Translation gives CASSAGDRGYTEAFF. Drawing the rest from reference TRBV9 and TRBJ1-1, the complete variable domain is DSGVTQTPKHLITATGQRVTLRCSPRSGDLSVYWYQQSLDQGLQFLIQYYNGEERAKGNILERFSAQQFPDLHSELNLSSLELGDSALYFCASSAGDRGYTEAFFGQGTRLTVV.